This passage covers 21 T cell receptor beta chains from one sample sequenced in a study of blood T cell repertoires in COVID-19. The assay was immunoSEQ multiplex PCR, and TCRdb's table has in-frame clones only and misses some. The table lists 250,000 to 350,000 clones, about 88% of them singletons, with around 12% in the top ten. The source material was peripheral blood. The receptor source for this set is a woman aged 55-69 years with acute or convalescent COVID-19.

This clone has a single count. The genes are TRBV3-1 (or the pseudogene TRBV3-2) and TRBJ2-3; 9 bases match TRBD1. V lost 5 bases to trimming and J lost 1 base; unmatched junction nucleotides: 4. Germline CDR1 and CDR2: LGHDT and YNNKEL (reference sequence). The CDR3 covers 15 residues. The CDR3 DNA follows: TGTGCCAGCAGCTTCCGGACAGGGGGCACAGATACGCAGTATTTT. Translating gives CASSFRTGGTDTQYF.

This clone was counted only a few times. The J gene is TRBJ2-1, the V gene TRBV7-3; 10 bases are a match to TRBD2. The CDR3 is 14 residues long. The J segment lost 4 bases and the V segment lost 5 bases, leaving 2 bases of the junction unmatched. Germline V gene data show CDR1 as SGHTA and CDR2 as FQGTGA. CDR3 in DNA: TGTGCCAGCAGCCTAGCGGGGGATTACAATGAGCAGTTCTTC. It translates to CASSLAGDYNEQFF. The full variable domain, rest sourced from reference TRBV7-3 and TRBJ2-1, is GAGVSQTPSNKVTEKGKYVELRCDPISGHTALYWYRQSLGQGPEFLIYFQGTGAADDSGLPNDRFFAVRPEGSVSTLKIQRTERGDSAVYLCASSLAGDYNEQFFGPGTRLTVL.

This clone was found a few times. V is TRBV28 and J is TRBJ1-4; D is perhaps TRBD1 (5 bases). The CDR3 is 15 residues long. V dropped 2 bases and J dropped 0 bases, with 7 bases sitting between them. In germline, CDR1 is MDHEN, CDR2 SYDVKM. The CDR3 DNA is TGTGCCAGCAGTTTACAGGGAACAACTAATGAAAAACTGTTTTTT. Translation: CASSLQGTTNEKLFF.

The J gene is TRBJ2-2, the V gene TRBV5-6, with 10 nucleotides matching TRBD2. Trimming cost V 2 bases and J 0 bases; bases outside gene matches: 4. This CDR3 has 17 amino acids. Germline assignment: CDR1 SGHDT and CDR2 YYEEEE. The CDR3 is CASSLAGLAANTGELFF. CDR3 nucleotides: TGTGCCAGCAGCTTAGCCGGACTAGCGGCGAACACCGGGGAGCTGTTTTTT.

This rearrangement joins TRBV5-1 to TRBJ1-1; maybe TRBD1 (6 bases). Germline lookup yields CDR1 SGHRS and CDR2 YFSETQ. The CDR3 loop spans 15 amino acids. Trimming cost V 3 bases and J 2 bases, with 14 bases left between them. The CDR3 is CASSSGGRDNTEAFF. The CDR3 DNA follows: TGCGCCAGCAGCTCGGGGGGCAGGGATAACACTGAAGCTTTCTTT.

The genes are TRBV5-4 and TRBJ1-4; 9 bases are a match to TRBD1. This CDR3 is built from 15 residues. CDR1 is SGHNT, CDR2 YYREEE, per germline (reference sequence). V shed 4 bases, J shed 6 bases, and the junction held 7 bases outside the gene matches. The CDR3 nucleotides read TGTGCCAGCAGCAAGGGACAGGGTCGGGATGAAAAACTGTTTTTT. Translating gives CASSKGQGRDEKLFF.

The chain couples TRBV18 to TRBJ2-1; 11 positions agree with TRBD1. The CDR3 is made up of 17 amino acids. The V and J ends lost 6 bases and 4 bases, in that order; junction bases with no gene match: 11. Germline V gives CDR1 KGHSH, CDR2 LQKENI. The CDR3 reads CASSLNPGTGGYNEQFF. In nucleotides, the CDR3 is TGTGCCAGCTCCCTTAATCCCGGGACAGGGGGTTACAATGAGCAGTTCTTC. The full variable domain, in which reference TRBV18 and TRBJ2-1 provide the parts outside the CDR3, is NAGVMQNPRHLVRRRGQEARLRCSPMKGHSHVYWYRQLPEEGLKFMVYLQKENIIDESGMPKERFSAEFPKEGPSILRIQQVVRGDSAAYFCASSLNPGTGGYNEQFFGPGTRLTVL.

CDR3 protein: CASSGGTSGPIQETQYF. In DNA, the CDR3 is TGTGCCAGCAGCGGCGGGACTAGCGGACCGATTCAAGAGACCCAGTACTTC. V gene TRBV5-4 combines with J gene TRBJ2-5; 11 nucleotides align to TRBD2. There are 17 residues in the CDR3. V lost 4 bases and J lost 2; bases outside the gene matches: 10. Per germline, CDR1 SGHNT and CDR2 YYREEE (reference sequence).

The chain uses TRBV24-1 and TRBJ1-5; tentative D call: TRBD1 (5 bases). The CDR3 extends over 15 amino acids. V was clipped by 2 bases and J by 4 bases, with 11 bases between them. Germline CDR1 reads KGHDR; CDR2 reads SFDVKD. CDR3 nucleotides: TGTGCCACCAGTGATTGGGGGGAAGGGAATCAGCCCCAGCATTTT. Encoded protein: CATSDWGEGNQPQHF.

This chain links TRBV5-1 with TRBJ2-1; a weak D match, TRBD2 (7 bases). CDR1 and CDR2 from the germline V gene are SGHRS and YFSETQ. The CDR3 is 14 amino acids. The V end lost 3 bases, the J end lost 11 bases, and 18 bases lay between the germline ends. In DNA form, the CDR3 reads TGCGCCAGCAGCTCTACCTCGGGGGGCTTTAAGCAGTTCTTC. Translating it yields CASSSTSGGFKQFF.

The chain's CDR3 is CATSRERISNQPQHF. In DNA, the CDR3 is TGTGCCACCAGCAGAGAGCGGATAAGCAATCAGCCCCAGCATTTT. The chain recombines TRBV15 with TRBJ1-5; no definite D call. This CDR3 has 15 residues. CDR1 is LNHNV, CDR2 YYDKDF, per germline (reference sequence). V lost 0 bases, J lost 1 base, and 7 bases lay in between.

V usage is TRBV29-1 and J usage is TRBJ2-2, with 13 bases lining up with TRBD2. The V gene end was trimmed by 6 bases and the J gene end by 7 bases; junction bases not matched to a gene: 11. CDR1 is SQVTM and CDR2 is ANQGSEA in the germline V gene. This CDR3 is 16 amino acids long. CDR3 nucleotides: TGCAGCGTCGGGTGGAGACTAGCGGGAGGTATCGGGGAGCTGTTTTTT. Translated: CSVGWRLAGGIGELFF.

This clone came up a few times. CDR3 bases: TGTGCCAGCTCACTCTCAGCTAGCGGGAGTCTGGAGACCCAGTACTTC. It yields the protein CASSLSASGSLETQYF. The V gene is TRBV18, the J gene TRBJ2-5, with 10 bases aligning to TRBD2. With V trimmed by 4 bases and J by 5 bases, 10 bases remained unmatched. Germline CDR1 and CDR2: KGHSH and LQKENI. The CDR3 spans 16 residues.

This sequence joins TRBV9 and TRBJ2-3; the match to TRBD2 covers 12 bases. J gave up 5 bases and V 0 bases, and 4 bases lay outside the gene matches. Germline lookup yields CDR1 SGDLS and CDR2 YYNGEE. This CDR3 is 16 amino acids long. For the CDR3, the DNA is TGTGCCAGCAGCGTAGCTAGCGGGAGGGCCATAGATACGCAGTATTTT. As protein: CASSVASGRAIDTQYF.

This CDR3 is CASSQDPGAPYAEQFF. CDR3 DNA sequence: TGCGCCAGCAGCCAAGATCCAGGGGCCCCCTATGCTGAGCAGTTCTTC. V and J are TRBV4-3 and TRBJ2-1; a possible D gene is TRBD1 (6 bases). CDR1 is LGHNA, CDR2 YSLEER, per germline. The CDR3 totals 16 residues. Trimming removed 0 bases from V and 9 bases from J, with 18 bases in between.

This chain uses TRBV11-2 with TRBJ2-7; maybe TRBD1 (6 bases). The CDR3 is made up of 16 amino acids. V was shortened by 5 bases and J by 2 bases, with 19 bases between the two germline ends. From germline, CDR1 is SGHAT and CDR2 FQNNGV. As DNA, the CDR3 is TGTGCCAGCAGCGATGGGTCCGGGACACCAACCTACGAGCAGTACTTC. It is translated as CASSDGSGTPTYEQYF.

Comments on this clone: Additional DNA sequences in this sample encode the identical CDR3. The chain is built from TRBV29-1 and TRBJ2-1; a possible D gene is TRBD1 (6 bases). Between the trimmed V and J ends, which lost 0 bases and 1 base, there was a span of 10 bases. CDR3 length: 15 amino acids. Germline V gene sequence: CDR1 SQVTM, CDR2 ANQGSEA. CDR3 coding DNA: TGCAGCGTTGAAGAACAGGGTGGTTCCTACAATGAGCAGTTCTTC. It encodes CSVEEQGGSYNEQFF.

The J gene is TRBJ1-1, the V gene TRBV3-1 (or the pseudogene TRBV3-2), with a weak D call TRBD1 (5 bases). This CDR3 spans 15 amino acids. The germline gives CDR1 LGHDT, CDR2 YNNKEL (reference sequence). V was cut by 5 bases and J by 8 bases, with 21 bases left in between. CDR3 DNA sequence: TGTGCCAGCAGCGGGGCTGGGCGGACAAGGACCGAAGCTTTCTTT. It yields the protein CASSGAGRTRTEAFF.

The chain carries TRBV5-4 and TRBJ2-5; perhaps TRBD2 as D (5 bases). Trimming removed 3 bases from V and 5 bases from J, with 17 bases in between. CDR1 is SGHNT and CDR2 is YYREEE in the germline V gene (reference sequence). This CDR3 has 15 residues. CDR3 bases: TGTGCCAGCAGCTCGCCCCTAACTTCGGGGGAGACCCAGTACTTC. Amino acids: CASSSPLTSGETQYF.

The chain uses TRBV9 and TRBJ1-2; D not certain. Germline V gene lookup returns CDR1 SGDLS and CDR2 YYNGEE. V shed 4 bases and J shed 2 bases, with 18 bases lying between them. The CDR3 is made up of 16 amino acids. The CDR3 DNA reads TGTGCCAGCAGCCCCGGGTGGTTGATAGGAAACTATGGCTACACCTTC. Translation: CASSPGWLIGNYGYTF.

V gene TRBV28 combines with J gene TRBJ1-1; a weak D match, TRBD1 (5 bases). Germline V gene data show CDR1 as MDHEN and CDR2 as SYDVKM. This CDR3 is built from 13 residues. Trimming pared 6 bases from V and 1 base from J, leaving 9 bases between. The CDR3 spells CASRKTGNTEAFF. CDR3 nucleotide sequence: TGTGCCAGCAGAAAAACAGGGAACACTGAAGCTTTCTTT.